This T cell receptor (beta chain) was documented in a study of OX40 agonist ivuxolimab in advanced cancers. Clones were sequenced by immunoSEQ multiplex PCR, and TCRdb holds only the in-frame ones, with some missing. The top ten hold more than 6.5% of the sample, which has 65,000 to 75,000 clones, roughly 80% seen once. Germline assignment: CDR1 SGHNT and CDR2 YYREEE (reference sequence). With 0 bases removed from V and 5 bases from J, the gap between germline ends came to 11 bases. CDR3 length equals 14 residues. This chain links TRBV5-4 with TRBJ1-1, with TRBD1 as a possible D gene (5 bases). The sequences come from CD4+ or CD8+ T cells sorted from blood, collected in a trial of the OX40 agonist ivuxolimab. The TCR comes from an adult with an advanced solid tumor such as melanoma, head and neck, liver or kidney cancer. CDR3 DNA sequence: TGTGCCAGCAGCTTGGAGCAGGGAATTACTGAAGCTTTCTTT. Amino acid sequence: CASSLEQGITEAFF.